Each of the 26 T cell receptor beta chains below was sequenced from the same sample in a study of T cells in localized non-small cell lung cancer. TCRdb keeps only in-frame clones here, not all; method: immunoSEQ multiplex PCR. The sample lists some 55,000 clones; around 86% were seen once. Sequenced here: peripheral blood, sampled before any cancer treatment. The receptors here all came from a female donor of 60 years or more with stage II squamous cell lung carcinoma.

This chain uses TRBV7-9 with TRBJ1-1, with unresolved D. CDR1 is SEHNR, CDR2 FQNEAQ, per germline (reference sequence). Trimming removed 1 base at V and 6 bases at J, with 6 bases between. CDR3 size: 12 residues. The CDR3 is CASSLDPPEAFF. CDR3 DNA: TGTGCCAGCAGCTTAGATCCGCCTGAAGCTTTCTTT.

This clone was detected only a few times. V and J are TRBV5-1 and TRBJ2-7; perhaps TRBD2 as D (6 bases). This CDR3 has 12 residues. Germline CDR1 SGHRS, CDR2 YFSETQ. Trimming pared 3 bases from V and 7 bases from J, leaving 11 bases between. CDR3: CASSYTGREQYF. The CDR3 nucleotides read TGCGCCAGCAGCTATACGGGGAGGGAGCAGTACTTC.

This clone turned up a few times. The V call is TRBV27, the J call TRBJ1-5; D remains ambiguous. CDR1 and CDR2 (germline): MNHEY, SMNVEV (reference sequence). V was shortened by 6 bases and J by 7 bases, with 16 bases between the two germline ends. The CDR3 spans 14 residues. CDR3 in DNA: TGTGCCAGCAGCCTGAGGGAGGGTAGGCAGCCCCAGCATTTT. The encoded protein is CASSLREGRQPQHF.

The chain uses TRBV30 and TRBJ1-3, with D perhaps matching TRBD1 (5 bases). V was shortened by 4 bases and J by 1 base, with 8 bases between the two germline ends. This CDR3 has 13 residues. CDR1 and CDR2 from the germline V gene are GTSNPN and SVGIG (reference sequence). CDR3 amino acids: CAWMWGSGNTIYF. The CDR3 nucleotides are TGTGCCTGGATGTGGGGGTCTGGAAACACCATATATTTT.

The chain joins TRBV5-1 to TRBJ1-1; 7 nucleotides line up with TRBD1. V shed 0 bases and J 5 bases; nucleotides not matched to a gene: 10. This CDR3 contains 16 residues. CDR1 is SGHRS and CDR2 is YFSETQ in the germline V gene. CDR3 sequence reads: CASSLATGVGGTEAFF. For the CDR3, the DNA is TGCGCCAGCAGCTTGGCCACAGGGGTGGGAGGGACTGAAGCTTTCTTT.

This clone has a handful of counts. The gene calls are TRBV2 and TRBJ1-4, with D perhaps TRBD1 (6 bases). The germline V gene encodes CDR1 SNHLY and CDR2 FYNNEI. The length of the CDR3 is 16 residues. The ends were cut back, 8 bases at V and 0 bases at J, with 16 bases in the middle. In DNA form, the CDR3 reads TGTGCCAGCCGATTTCAGGGGATCGCAACTAATGAAAAACTGTTTTTT. Translating it yields CASRFQGIATNEKLFF.

The rearrangement links TRBV15 to TRBJ1-2, with D perhaps matching TRBD1 (6 bases). The germline gives CDR1 LNHNV, CDR2 YYDKDF (reference sequence). V lost 9 bases, J lost 1 base, and 15 bases lay in between. This CDR3 comprises 14 residues. CDR3 in amino acids: CATRRAGDNYGYTF. CDR3 coding DNA: TGTGCCACACGGCGGGCAGGGGATAACTATGGCTACACCTTC.

This clone was detected only once. The rearrangement links TRBV29-1 to TRBJ2-2; 10 nucleotides line up with TRBD1. Per germline, CDR1 SQVTM and CDR2 ANQGSEA. The V gene end was trimmed by 4 bases and the J gene end by 1 base; junction bases not matched to a gene: 6. CDR3 size: 16 residues. The CDR3 loop is CSVGTGGSRNTGELFF. CDR3 nucleotides: TGCAGCGTTGGGACAGGGGGATCTCGGAACACCGGGGAGCTGTTTTTT.

This chain uses TRBV2 with TRBJ1-4, with 10 bases aligning to TRBD1. The germline V gene has CDR1 SNHLY and CDR2 FYNNEI. Trimming at V came to 8 bases and at J to 5 bases, leaving 5 bases not matched to a gene. The CDR3 length is 14 residues. The CDR3 DNA is TGTGCCAGCTCGACAGGGGGCGGAAATGAAAAACTGTTTTTT. Protein: CASSTGGGNEKLFF.

The chain recombines TRBV7-9 with TRBJ1-6; maybe TRBD1 (5 bases). The CDR3 contains 15 residues. V was shortened by 5 bases and J by 8 bases, with 16 bases between the two germline ends. CDR1 is SEHNR, CDR2 FQNEAQ, per germline (reference sequence). The CDR3 DNA is TGTGCCAGCAGCCCCCCGGGGGAAATTTATTCACCCCTCCACTTT. Translation: CASSPPGEIYSPLHF.

V gene TRBV5-6 combines with J gene TRBJ1-2; D remains unclear. CDR3 length: 13 amino acids. Germline CDR1 is SGHDT and CDR2 is YYEEEE. Trimming cost V 0 bases and J 4 bases, with 7 bases left between them. CDR3 loop: CASSLGGSYGYTF. In DNA, the CDR3 is TGTGCCAGCAGCTTGGGAGGGAGCTATGGCTACACCTTC.

This chain links TRBV5-6 with TRBJ2-7; tentative D call: TRBD2 (5 bases). Germline CDR1 is SGHDT and CDR2 is YYEEEE. The CDR3 covers 13 residues. With 4 bases removed from V and 9 bases from J, the gap between germline ends came to 17 bases. CDR3 coding DNA: TGTGCCAGCAGCGCGGGCCCCCGTGAGGGGCAGTACTTC. As protein: CASSAGPREGQYF.

The chain employs TRBV9 and TRBJ1-2; D gene ambiguous. The germline V gene encodes CDR1 SGDLS and CDR2 YYNGEE. The V end was cut by 2 bases, the J end by 8 bases, with 16 bases between. The CDR3 loop spans 14 amino acids. CDR3 loop: CASSVQARLGGYTF. CDR3 sequence (DNA): TGTGCCAGCAGCGTTCAGGCAAGGCTGGGAGGCTACACCTTC.

This clone was counted a few times. The chain employs TRBV28 and TRBJ2-4; weak D call: TRBD2 (5 bases). From germline, CDR1 is MDHEN and CDR2 SYDVKM. Trimming removed 4 bases at V and 9 bases at J, with 19 bases between. The CDR3 spans 15 residues. The CDR3 here is CASSSPNFGKGIQYF. In DNA, the CDR3 is TGTGCCAGCAGTTCCCCCAACTTCGGGAAGGGCATTCAGTACTTC. Full variable domain (rest looked up from reference TRBV28 and TRBJ2-4): DVKVTQSSRYLVKRTGEKVFLECVQDMDHENMFWYRQDPGLGLRLIYFSYDVKMKEKGDIPEGYSVSREKKERFSLILESASTNQTSMYLCASSSPNFGKGIQYFGAGTRLSVL.

The chain joins TRBV30 to TRBJ1-2, with D possibly matching TRBD1 (5 bases). The V end lost 0 bases, the J end lost 2 bases, and 7 bases lay between the germline ends. The CDR3 runs 13 residues. The V gene's germline CDR1 is GTSNPN and CDR2 SVGIG (reference sequence). CDR3 residues: CAWSVRGNYGYTF. CDR3 bases: TGTGCCTGGAGTGTACGGGGGAACTATGGCTACACCTTC.

V and J are TRBV27 and TRBJ2-7; D not certain. CDR1 is MNHEY, CDR2 SMNVEV, per germline (reference sequence). V was cut by 3 bases and J by 0 bases, with 12 bases left in between. The CDR3 spans 15 residues. CDR3 in DNA: TGTGCCAGCAGTTTCGAGAGAAAAAGCTCCTACGAGCAGTACTTC. Protein product: CASSFERKSSYEQYF.

The V and J genes are TRBV6-9 and TRBJ2-1, with D possibly being TRBD2 (6 bases). There are 15 residues in the CDR3. The V gene's germline CDR1 is MNHGY and CDR2 SVAAGI. With 4 bases removed from V and 5 bases from J, the gap between germline ends came to 15 bases. The CDR3 spells CASSCVTGVHNEQFF. DNA of the CDR3: TGTGCCAGCAGTTGCGTAACGGGGGTCCACAATGAGCAGTTCTTC.

The CDR3 DNA follows: TGTGCCAGCAGTAGAGACAGGCGTACCGAAAAACTGTTTTTT. Translating gives CASSRDRRTEKLFF. The genes are TRBV2 and TRBJ1-4; TRBD1 might be the D (6 bases). The CDR3 totals 14 residues. Germline V gene sequence: CDR1 SNHLY, CDR2 FYNNEI. V dropped 5 bases and J dropped 8 bases, with 15 bases sitting between them.

The rearrangement uses TRBV7-2 and TRBJ2-1, with a possible D match to TRBD1 (8 bases). Germline V gives CDR1 SGHTA, CDR2 FQGNSA. V lost 1 base and J 3 bases, leaving 16 bases between the germline ends. The CDR3 extends over 17 amino acids. Here the CDR3 reads CASSLDRGASGYNEQFF. The CDR3 DNA reads TGTGCCAGCAGCTTAGACAGGGGGGCTAGCGGCTACAATGAGCAGTTCTTC.

The V gene is TRBV4-1, the J gene TRBJ1-1; the D gene is possibly TRBD1 (5 bases). CDR3 length equals 16 residues. Germline V gene data show CDR1 as MGHRA and CDR2 as YSYEKL. Trimming shortened V by 0 bases and J by 6 bases, and 17 bases separated the two germline ends. The CDR3 loop reads CASSQEGLRWDAEAFF. CDR3 bases: TGCGCCAGCAGCCAAGAAGGGCTTCGGTGGGACGCTGAAGCTTTCTTT.

The gene calls are TRBV7-6 and TRBJ1-1; no firm D call. Trimming removed 5 bases from V and 0 bases from J, with 7 bases in between. The length of the CDR3 is 13 residues. Germline assignment: CDR1 SGHVS and CDR2 FNYEAQ. The chain's CDR3 is CASSRSVNTEAFF. In DNA, the CDR3 is TGTGCCAGCAGCCGCAGTGTGAACACTGAAGCTTTCTTT.

V gene TRBV30 combines with J gene TRBJ1-1; D gene ambiguous. Trimming shortened V by 3 bases and J by 8 bases, and 13 bases separated the two germline ends. There are 12 residues in the CDR3. CDR1 is GTSNPN, CDR2 SVGIG, per germline (reference sequence). CDR3 nucleotides: TGTGCCTGGAGAGGTAGTGGCGTCGAAGCTTTCTTT. It specifies CAWRGSGVEAFF.

This clone is classed as medium-sized. The chain has TRBV27 and TRBJ2-7; 11 positions agree with TRBD1. V gave up 2 bases and J gave up 5 bases; unmatched junction bases: 5. This CDR3 spans 15 amino acids. CDR1 and CDR2 from the germline V gene are MNHEY and SMNVEV (reference sequence). The chain's CDR3 is CASSLGTGGSHEQYF. DNA for the CDR3: TGTGCCAGCAGTTTAGGGACAGGGGGTTCCCACGAGCAGTACTTC.

This clone has a single count. The chain carries TRBV12-5 and TRBJ2-3, with D uncertain. The CDR3 loop spans 13 amino acids. V was cut by 3 bases and J by 0 bases, with 4 bases left in between. In germline, CDR1 is LGHNT, CDR2 FRNRAP. The CDR3 coding sequence is TGTGCTAGTGGTTTCTGGAGCACAGATACGCAGTATTTT. Amino acid sequence: CASGFWSTDTQYF.

The gene calls are TRBV2 and TRBJ1-1, with 8 bases lining up with TRBD1. The CDR3 consists of 15 residues. Looked up from germline, CDR1 is SNHLY and CDR2 is FYNNEI. With 2 bases clipped from V and 5 bases from J, the junction kept 7 bases outside the gene matches. The CDR3 loop is CASSERTGWGTEAFF. The CDR3 bases are TGTGCCAGCAGTGAAAGGACAGGGTGGGGTACTGAAGCTTTCTTT.

J is TRBJ1-2 and V is TRBV29-1; perhaps TRBD1 as D (5 bases). The CDR3 consists of 13 residues. Germline CDR1 reads SQVTM; CDR2 reads ANQGSEA. V shed 4 bases and J shed 8 bases, with 17 bases lying between them. CDR3 bases: TGCAGCGTTGGTGGGCTGGGGACGGGCGGCTACACCTTC. Protein sequence: CSVGGLGTGGYTF. The full variable domain, rest sourced from reference TRBV29-1 and TRBJ1-2, is SAVISQKPSRDICQRGTSLTIQCQVDSQVTMMFWYRQQPGQSLTLIATANQGSEATYESGFVIDKFPISRPNLTFSTLTVSNMSPEDSSIYLCSVGGLGTGGYTFGSGTRLTVV.